These 2 T cell receptor beta chains came from one sample sequenced in a study of cytomegalovirus exposure and HLA in healthy donors. A multiplex PCR was run with 60 Vbeta primers and 13 Jbeta primers. Generated by immunoSEQ multiplex PCR, the TCRdb table keeps only in-frame clones and is missing some. The sample comprises some 130,000 clones, around 78% of which are singletons, and 1.5% rests with the top ten. Sequencing was carried out using PBMCs. These receptors came from a woman under 30 in good health and CMV-seronegative.

V is TRBV11-2 and J is TRBJ1-1, with D possibly being TRBD1 (5 bases). The CDR3 length is 13 residues. The V gene's germline CDR1 is SGHAT and CDR2 FQNNGV. V shed 1 base and J shed 6 bases, with 9 bases lying between them. As DNA, the CDR3 is TGTGCCAGCAGCTTAGCCGGGACTCCTGAAGCTTTCTTT. Protein product: CASSLAGTPEAFF.

V usage is TRBV21-1 and J usage is TRBJ1-1. TRBV21-1 corresponds to a pseudogene. This CDR3 comprises 15 residues. The CDR3 loop is CASSKYGGMNTEAFF. For the CDR3, the DNA is TGTGCCAGCAGCAAATACGGGGGGATGAACACTGAAGCTTTCTTT.